The 20 T cell receptor beta chains listed next were all sequenced from one sample in a study of blood T cell repertoires in COVID-19. Sequencing was performed with immunoSEQ multiplex PCR; in TCRdb, only in-frame clones are kept and a portion is missing. Counted here are roughly 260,000 clones, around 90% occurring once; the ten biggest clones make up 6% to 7%. Sequencing was performed on PBMCs or T cells enriched from blood (not recorded which). These receptors came from a woman aged 30 to 39 with acute COVID-19.

The chain carries TRBV14 and TRBJ1-2; maybe TRBD1 (6 bases). The germline V gene has CDR1 SGHDN and CDR2 FVKESK. Trimming took 1 base from V and 8 from J, leaving 14 bases between them. This CDR3 is 14 amino acids long. CDR3 loop: CASSQGQGFGGYTF. In nucleotides, the CDR3 is TGTGCCAGCAGCCAAGGCCAGGGGTTCGGGGGCTACACCTTC.

The genes are TRBV28 and TRBJ2-1; D may be TRBD2 (5 bases). Trimming pared 6 bases from V and 10 bases from J, leaving 13 bases between. The CDR3 length is 12 residues. Germline loops: CDR1 MDHEN, CDR2 SYDVKM. CDR3 residues: CASSKERWEQFF. CDR3 bases: TGTGCCAGCAGCAAGGAGCGGTGGGAGCAGTTCTTC.

This sequence joins TRBV5-1 and TRBJ1-2; 7 bases fit TRBD1. Trimming took 1 base from V and 2 from J; bases not matched to a gene: 11. The length of the CDR3 is 17 residues. The germline CDR1 and CDR2 sequences are SGHRS and YFSETQ. This chain's CDR3 is CASSLTPTTTGNYGYTF. The CDR3 DNA is TGCGCCAGCAGCTTGACCCCAACTACGACAGGGAACTATGGCTACACCTTC.

This chain links TRBV19 with TRBJ2-5; TRBD1 agrees at 10 bases. CDR3 size: 19 residues. V was clipped by 3 bases and J by 1 base; unmatched bases: 14. Germline V gene data show CDR1 as LNHDA and CDR2 as SQIVND (reference sequence). CDR3: CASSITTGGANGIQETQYF. The CDR3 DNA sequence: TGTGCCAGTAGTATTACGACAGGGGGCGCGAATGGTATCCAAGAGACCCAGTACTTC.

V gene TRBV23-1 combines with J gene TRBJ1-2; D not certain. TRBV23-1 is an ORF, with its function uncertain. This CDR3 spans 9 amino acids. Trimming pared 11 bases from V and 5 bases from J, leaving 6 bases between. The CDR3 sequence is CAPPYGYTF. Here the CDR3 DNA reads TGCGCCCCCCCTTATGGCTACACCTTC.

The chain combines TRBV6-5 with TRBJ2-5; D is unresolved. Between the trimmed V and J ends, which lost 5 bases and 7 bases, there was a span of 8 bases. This CDR3 is 11 amino acids long. CDR1 is MNHEY and CDR2 is SVGAGI in the germline V gene. The DNA of the CDR3 is TGTGCCAGCAGTCCCACGGGGACCCAGTACTTC. This gives the protein CASSPTGTQYF.

J is TRBJ2-7 and V is TRBV5-1; 7 positions match TRBD1. The ends lost 4 bases at V and 1 base at J; junction bases unmatched: 14. The CDR3 contains 17 residues. CDR1 and CDR2 from the germline V gene are SGHRS and YFSETQ. The CDR3: CASSATTGEYRSYEQYF. For the CDR3, the DNA is TGCGCCAGCAGCGCAACTACAGGGGAGTATAGATCCTACGAGCAGTACTTC.

V and J are TRBV11-3 and TRBJ2-3; D not resolved. V shed 2 bases and J shed 2 bases, with 8 bases lying between them. The CDR3 is made up of 14 amino acids. Per the germline V gene, CDR1 is SGHNT and CDR2 is YENEEA. The CDR3 DNA reads TGTGCCAGCAGCTTAAACCAGGTCACAGATACGCAGTATTTT. As protein: CASSLNQVTDTQYF. Variable domain in full (rest from reference TRBV11-3 and TRBJ2-3): EAGVVQSPRYKIIEKKQPVAFWCNPISGHNTLYWYLQNLGQGPELLIRYENEEAVDDSQLPKDRFSAERLKGVDSTLKIQPAELGDSAVYLCASSLNQVTDTQYFGPGTRLTVL.

This clone showed up just once. The chain has TRBV5-4 and TRBJ1-6; a weak D match, TRBD1 (6 bases). Germline V gene lookup returns CDR1 SGHNT and CDR2 YYREEE (reference sequence). This CDR3 contains 12 residues. V was cut by 4 bases and J by 10 bases, with 9 bases left in between. The CDR3 sequence is CASSLQGSPLHF. The CDR3 bases are TGTGCCAGCAGCCTCCAGGGGTCACCCCTCCACTTT.

The V and J genes are TRBV19 and TRBJ1-4, with no clear D. The CDR3 runs 16 residues. V lost 3 bases, J lost 0 bases, and 11 bases lay in between. In germline, CDR1 is LNHDA, CDR2 SQIVND (reference sequence). DNA of the CDR3: TGTGCCAGTAGTATTGACTCCATGACAACTAATGAAAAACTGTTTTTT. Amino acid sequence: CASSIDSMTTNEKLFF.

DNA for the CDR3: TGTGCCATCAGTGATCTCACCGGGGAGCTGTTTTTT. Translated: CAISDLTGELFF. The rearrangement joins TRBV10-3 to TRBJ2-2; no definite D call. The CDR3 length is 12 residues. CDR1 ENHRY and CDR2 SYGVKD come from the germline V gene. The V gene lost 3 bases and the J gene lost 4 bases, with 3 bases spanning the gap.

V usage is TRBV4-2 and J usage is TRBJ2-5; D not certain. Germline assignment: CDR1 LGHNA and CDR2 YNFKEQ. The CDR3 contains 14 residues. The germline V and J ends were trimmed by 2 bases and 4 bases, with 11 bases remaining between them. CDR3 region: CASSQSTDGETQYF. The CDR3 nucleotides are TGTGCCAGCAGCCAATCCACAGATGGAGAGACCCAGTACTTC.

This clone was seen a single time. The chain is built from TRBV2 and TRBJ1-5; TRBD1 matches at 7 bases. This CDR3 comprises 13 residues. Germline CDR1 SNHLY, CDR2 FYNNEI. The V and J ends lost 6 bases and 7 bases, in that order; junction bases with no gene match: 6. CDR3 DNA: TGTGCCAGCAGGACAGGGCGGTACCAGCCCCAGCATTTT. Amino acids: CASRTGRYQPQHF.

The chain combines TRBV7-8 with TRBJ1-5, with D possibly matching TRBD1 (6 bases). Trimming removed 3 bases from V and 7 bases from J, with 16 bases in between. This CDR3 is 15 amino acids long. CDR1 and CDR2 from the germline V gene are SGHVS and FQNEAQ. CDR3 sequence reads: CASSFRAAGEQPQHF. The CDR3 nucleotides are TGTGCCAGCAGCTTCAGAGCGGCAGGGGAACAGCCCCAGCATTTT.

The CDR3 is CASSLSLGDNEQFF. The CDR3 DNA is TGTGCCAGCAGTTTATCTTTAGGAGACAATGAGCAGTTCTTC. The chain is built from TRBV27 and TRBJ2-1, with D hard to call. V was cut by 0 bases and J by 5 bases, with 8 bases left in between. The CDR3 sequence is 14 residues long. Looked up from germline, CDR1 is MNHEY and CDR2 is SMNVEV (reference sequence).

The chain links TRBV7-9 to TRBJ2-1; the match to TRBD2 covers 12 bases. The CDR3 is made up of 15 amino acids. Germline values: CDR1 SEHNR, CDR2 FQNEAQ (reference sequence). With 2 bases clipped from V and 8 bases from J, the junction kept 4 bases outside the gene matches. In DNA form, the CDR3 reads TGTGCCAGCAGCTTACCTAGCGGGGGGGCCTATGAGCAGTTCTTC. Its protein is CASSLPSGGAYEQFF.

This chain connects TRBV7-3 to TRBJ2-3; D possibly corresponds to TRBD1 (6 bases). V gave up 5 bases and J gave up 0 bases, with 12 bases separating them. CDR3 length: 15 amino acids. Germline V gives CDR1 SGHTA, CDR2 FQGTGA. The CDR3 nucleotides read TGTGCCAGCAGCGCGACAGGATCTAGCACAGATACGCAGTATTTT. This translates into CASSATGSSTDTQYF.

The genes are TRBV6-4 and TRBJ2-2; 9 bases align to TRBD1. The CDR3 is made up of 15 amino acids. The trim removed 6 bases at V and 6 bases at J, leaving 8 bases unmatched. The germline V gene has CDR1 MRHNA and CDR2 SNTAGT. CDR3 amino acids: CASSGGTGYPGELFF. The CDR3 DNA is TGTGCCAGCAGCGGAGGGACAGGGTATCCCGGGGAGCTGTTTTTT.

This chain joins TRBV19 and TRBJ2-3, with TRBD2 matching over 9 bases. CDR3 length: 15 residues. The V gene's germline CDR1 is LNHDA and CDR2 SQIVND (reference sequence). The V segment lost 3 bases and the J segment 3 bases; nucleotides outside the gene matches: 4. The CDR3 protein is CASSIASGITDTQYF. CDR3 nucleotides: TGTGCCAGTAGTATCGCTAGCGGGATTACAGATACGCAGTATTTT.

This clone was seen only once. The chain couples TRBV30 to TRBJ2-2, with 7 bases that match TRBD2. Germline V lookup: CDR1 GTSNPN, CDR2 SVGIG (reference sequence). Losses at the gene ends were 4 bases for V and 0 bases for J; bases not matched to a gene: 11. The CDR3 is made up of 17 amino acids. This CDR3 is CAWTTKGGTTNTGELFF. The DNA for the CDR3 is TGTGCCTGGACCACAAAGGGAGGGACTACGAACACCGGGGAGCTGTTTTTT. The full variable domain, with the rest looked up from reference TRBV30 and TRBJ2-2, is SQTIHQWPATLVQPVGSPLSLECTVEGTSNPNLYWYRQAAGRGLQLLFYSVGIGQISSEVPQNLSASRPQDRQFILSSKKLLLSDSGFYLCAWTTKGGTTNTGELFFGEGSRLTVL.